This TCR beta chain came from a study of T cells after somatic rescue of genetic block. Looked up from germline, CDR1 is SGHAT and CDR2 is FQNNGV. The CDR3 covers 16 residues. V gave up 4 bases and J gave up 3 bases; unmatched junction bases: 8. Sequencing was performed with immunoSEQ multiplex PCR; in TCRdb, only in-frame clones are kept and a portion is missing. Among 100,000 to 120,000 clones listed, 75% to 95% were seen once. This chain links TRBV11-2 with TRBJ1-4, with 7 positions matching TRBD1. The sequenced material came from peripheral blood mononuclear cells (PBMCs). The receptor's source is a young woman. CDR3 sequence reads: CASSSSTGRPNEKLFF. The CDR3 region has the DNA TGTGCCAGCAGCTCCTCGACAGGGAGACCTAATGAAAAACTGTTTTTT.